Each of the 17 T cell receptor beta chains below was sequenced from the same sample in a study of T-cell memory formation after mild COVID-19. TCRdb processed the 5' RACE reads anew with MiXCR; each CDR3 protein has one entry. Here the sample spans 470,000 or so distinct CDR3 sequences, around 17% being singletons. The source material was PBMCs or a T cell subset sorted from them (not recorded which). The receptor set was obtained from a man aged 18 to 30 who had mild COVID-19 (a few samples of this study predate the infection). Cell type and time point are not known.

This clonotype was picked up a small number of times. This rearrangement joins TRBV7-9 to TRBJ2-3; a possible D gene is TRBD2 (6 bases). CDR3 size: 15 residues. Germline V lookup: CDR1 SEHNR, CDR2 FQNEAQ (reference sequence). V lost 5 bases to trimming and J lost 2 bases, with 14 bases between them. CDR3 sequence: CASSPKTRLTDTQYF. The CDR3 nucleotides are TGTGCCAGCAGCCCGAAGACTAGGCTCACAGATACGCAGTATTTT.

This clonotype was counted only a few times. V and J are TRBV27 and TRBJ2-3, with 11 bases identical to TRBD2. CDR3 length: 18 amino acids. Germline loops: CDR1 MNHEY, CDR2 SMNVEV (reference sequence). Unmatched junction bases numbered 10, after V lost 5 bases and J lost 0 bases. CDR3: CASSIRLAGRFSTDTQYF. For the CDR3, the DNA is TGTGCCAGCAGTATCCGACTAGCGGGGAGATTTAGCACAGATACGCAGTATTTT.

This clonotype was seen a few times. The chain combines TRBV4-3 with TRBJ1-4, with no clear D. Between the trimmed V and J ends, which lost 0 bases and 5 bases, there was a span of 7 bases. Germline CDR1 and CDR2: LGHNA and YSLEER. The CDR3 length is 14 residues. The CDR3 protein is CASSQDVKNEKLFF. The CDR3 DNA sequence: TGCGCCAGCAGCCAAGATGTGAAGAATGAAAAACTGTTTTTT.

This clonotype was counted only a few times. The V and J genes are TRBV6-2 or TRBV6-3 and TRBJ1-2; 7 nucleotides match TRBD1. Germline CDR1 and CDR2: MNHEY and SVGEGT. The CDR3 is made up of 14 amino acids. Germline trimming cut 4 bases from V and 2 bases from J; bases unmatched to any gene: 4. CDR3 region: CASSFGTANYGYTF. The CDR3 nucleotides read TGTGCCAGCAGTTTTGGGACAGCGAACTATGGCTACACCTTC.

This clonotype was seen more than once but under ten times. The chain has TRBV7-8 and TRBJ2-1; D is unresolved. V was cut by 2 bases and J by 8 bases, with 19 bases left in between. The CDR3 contains 16 residues. Germline CDR1 SGHVS, CDR2 FQNEAQ. The CDR3 nucleotides are TGTGCCAGCAGCTTAAGTGTCGGGCTAGTTGTATATGAGCAGTTCTTC. Protein: CASSLSVGLVVYEQFF.

The chain carries TRBV19 and TRBJ2-1; D not certain. The CDR3 loop spans 14 amino acids. Germline CDR1 and CDR2: LNHDA and SQIVND (reference sequence). The V gene lost 5 bases and the J gene lost 7 bases, with 15 bases spanning the gap. The CDR3 bases are TGTGCCAGTAGTTCACACGTGAGAGATAATGAGCAGTTCTTC. As protein: CASSSHVRDNEQFF. The entire variable domain, with the rest obtained from reference TRBV19 and TRBJ2-1, is as follows: DGGITQSPKYLFRKEGQNVTLSCEQNLNHDAMYWYRQDPGQGLRLIYYSQIVNDFQKGDIAEGYSVSREKKESFPLTVTSAQKNPTAFYLCASSSHVRDNEQFFGPGTRLTVL.

This clonotype was counted many times. This chain connects TRBV5-1 to TRBJ1-5, with D unresolved. There are 14 residues in the CDR3. CDR1 and CDR2 from the germline V gene are SGHRS and YFSETQ. Trimming left V 0 bases short and J 6 bases short, with 10 bases between. Here the CDR3 reads CASSLDSGGQPQHF. CDR3 DNA: TGCGCCAGCAGCTTGGATTCGGGCGGTCAGCCCCAGCATTTT.

This clonotype was observed a few times. The chain recombines TRBV5-5 with TRBJ2-3; the D is unclear. Germline values: CDR1 SGHKS, CDR2 YYEKEE (reference sequence). Trimming removed 0 bases from V and 7 bases from J, with 21 bases in between. The CDR3 is 17 amino acids. For the CDR3, the DNA is TGTGCCAGCAGCTTGGCCGTCGGAAGAGCCCCTCAGAATACGCAGTATTTT. Protein sequence: CASSLAVGRAPQNTQYF.

The rearrangement uses TRBV2 and TRBJ1-2; tentatively, D is TRBD1 (6 bases). This CDR3 has 17 residues. The V end was cut by 4 bases, the J end by 8 bases, with 26 bases between. Germline V gives CDR1 SNHLY, CDR2 FYNNEI. The CDR3 loop reads CASSGRDRMVRPEGYTF. The CDR3 DNA reads TGTGCCAGCAGTGGCCGAGACAGGATGGTTCGTCCGGAGGGCTACACCTTC.

The chain couples TRBV15 to TRBJ1-2, with 11 nucleotides matching TRBD1. The germline V gene encodes CDR1 LNHNV and CDR2 YYDKDF (reference sequence). This CDR3 contains 14 residues. With 6 bases clipped from V and 4 bases from J, the junction kept 4 bases outside the gene matches. This CDR3 is CATRAGTGGYGYTF. DNA of the CDR3: TGTGCCACCAGGGCCGGGACAGGGGGCTATGGCTACACCTTC.

The J gene is TRBJ2-7, the V gene TRBV6-2 or TRBV6-3, with 10 bases matching TRBD1. The CDR3 loop spans 14 amino acids. V trimming: 4 bases; J trimming: 7 bases; junction bases outside the gene matches: 7. Germline CDR1 and CDR2: MNHEY and SVGEGT. The CDR3 protein is CASSLGQGRGEQYV. In DNA form, the CDR3 reads TGTGCCAGCAGTTTGGGACAGGGGAGAGGTGAGCAGTACGTC.

This clonotype was counted only a few times. This sequence joins TRBV4-3 and TRBJ2-7; no definite D call. V was shortened by 0 bases and J by 6 bases, with 9 bases between the two germline ends. This CDR3 is 13 amino acids long. Germline V gene data show CDR1 as LGHNA and CDR2 as YSLEER. This chain's CDR3 is CASSQETSTEQYV. Written as DNA, the CDR3 is TGCGCCAGCAGCCAAGAGACCTCCACCGAGCAGTACGTC.

This clonotype has a handful of counts. The chain is built from TRBV27 and TRBJ1-2; D perhaps matches TRBD1 (5 bases). Germline CDR1 reads MNHEY; CDR2 reads SMNVEV (reference sequence). Trimming took off 5 bases at V and 10 bases at J, with 14 bases between the two ends. There are 12 residues in the CDR3. The CDR3 loop is CASSRGGWHYTF. CDR3 coding DNA: TGTGCCAGCAGTCGGGGGGGTTGGCACTACACCTTC.

The chain carries TRBV20-1 and TRBJ1-6; 7 bases map to TRBD1. Germline trimming cut 3 bases from V and 9 bases from J; bases unmatched to any gene: 5. Germline V lookup: CDR1 DFQATT, CDR2 SNEGSKA (reference sequence). CDR3 size: 13 residues. This CDR3 is CSARGTDVSPLHF. DNA for the CDR3: TGCAGTGCTAGGGGGACAGACGTTTCACCCCTCCACTTT.

The chain links TRBV20-1 to TRBJ2-5, with 7 bases identical to TRBD2. V was pared by 0 bases and J by 1 base, with 5 bases of the junction left unmatched. CDR3 length: 15 amino acids. Germline loops: CDR1 DFQATT, CDR2 SNEGSKA (reference sequence). Here the CDR3 DNA reads TGCAGTGCTAGAGATTCCAGCGGGGCCCAAGAGACCCAGTACTTC. This encodes CSARDSSGAQETQYF.

This chain uses TRBV11-1 with TRBJ1-3; 7 bases are a match to TRBD1. The length of the CDR3 is 14 residues. Looked up from germline, CDR1 is SGHAT and CDR2 is FQDESV (reference sequence). The J segment lost 7 bases and the V segment lost 5 bases, leaving 8 bases of the junction unmatched. CDR3 amino acids: CASSPNLQGNTIYF. The CDR3 DNA sequence: TGTGCCAGCAGCCCGAATTTACAGGGGAACACCATATATTTT.

The rearrangement joins TRBV3-1 to TRBJ2-2, with TRBD1 identical over 12 bases. The J segment lost 7 bases and the V segment lost 3 bases, leaving 6 bases of the junction unmatched. Per germline, CDR1 LGHDT and CDR2 YNNKEL (reference sequence). CDR3 length: 16 amino acids. The CDR3 DNA is TGTGCCAGCAGCCAGGGACAGGGGGCGTCCGACGGGGAGCTGTTTTTT. Amino acids: CASSQGQGASDGELFF.